Many counts were recorded for the clone carrying this TCR beta chain. What it recognizes is unknown. From the multiplex PCR reads, TCRdb called clonotypes with MiXCR, one entry per CDR3 protein. Among over 60,000 distinct CDR3 sequences listed, around two fifths were seen once. The data stem from a study of breast tumors, draining lymph nodes, adjacent tissues. General study findings and limits: The data were judged consistent with most tumor T cells coming from lymph node and expanding in tumor. Compared with lymph nodes, tumors were less diverse; compared with nontumor tissue, more. Luminal-like breast cancer showed significantly higher tumor–nontumor repertoire similarity than basal-like.

The V gene's germline CDR1 is KGHSH and CDR2 LQKENI. The CDR3 consists of 14 residues. V was trimmed by 0 bases and J by 5 bases, leaving 10 bases between them. The source material was breast tumor tissue. The rearrangement joins TRBV18 to TRBJ1-2, with a weak D call TRBD1 (6 bases). This clonotype was obtained from a female donor with breast cancer. Some clones in this sample may be carry-over from other donors' samples. CDR3 nucleotide sequence: TGTGCCAGCTCACCACCCAGGGACATATATGGCTACACCTTC. It codes for CASSPPRDIYGYTF.